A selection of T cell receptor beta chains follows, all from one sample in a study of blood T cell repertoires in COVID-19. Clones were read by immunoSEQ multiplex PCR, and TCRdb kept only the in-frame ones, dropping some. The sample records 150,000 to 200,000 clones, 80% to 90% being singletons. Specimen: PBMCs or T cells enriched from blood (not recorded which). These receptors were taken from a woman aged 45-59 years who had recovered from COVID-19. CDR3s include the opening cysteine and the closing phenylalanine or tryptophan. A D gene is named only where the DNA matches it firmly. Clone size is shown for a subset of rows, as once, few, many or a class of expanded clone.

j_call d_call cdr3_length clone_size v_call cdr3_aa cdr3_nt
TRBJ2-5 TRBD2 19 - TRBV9 CASSAAQPGTSFGQETQYF TGTGCCAGCAGCGCAGCCCAGCCCGGGACTAGCTTTGGCCAAGAGACCCAGTACTTC
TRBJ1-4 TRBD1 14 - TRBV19 CATWDRLANEKLFF TGTGCCACCTGGGACAGGTTGGCTAATGAAAAACTGTTTTTT
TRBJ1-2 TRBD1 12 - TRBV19 CASSIGTGSYTF TGTGCCAGTAGTATAGGGACAGGGAGCTACACCTTC
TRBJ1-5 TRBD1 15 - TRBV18 CASSPDRGQNQPQHF TGTGCCAGCTCGCCGGACAGGGGACAAAATCAGCCCCAGCATTTT
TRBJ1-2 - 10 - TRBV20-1 CRAQTDNYTF TGCAGAGCGCAGACAGACAACTACACCTTC
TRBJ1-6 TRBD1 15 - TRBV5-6 CASNQQGAPNSPLHF TGTGCCAGCAACCAACAGGGGGCTCCTAATTCACCCCTCCACTTT
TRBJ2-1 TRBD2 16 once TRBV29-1 CSVEDLSSGTINEQFF TGCAGCGTTGAAGATCTGTCTAGCGGGACTATCAATGAGCAGTTCTTC
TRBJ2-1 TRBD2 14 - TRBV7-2 CASSLRPGGDEQFF TGTGCCAGCAGCTTAAGGCCGGGAGGGGATGAGCAGTTCTTC
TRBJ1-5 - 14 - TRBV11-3 CASSLGTGNQPQHF TGTGCCAGCAGCTTAGGGACAGGCAATCAGCCCCAGCATTTT
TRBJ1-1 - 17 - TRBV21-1 CASSNQTGGRGNTEAFF TGTGCCAGCAGCAACCAGACAGGGGGCCGGGGGAACACTGAAGCTTTCTTT
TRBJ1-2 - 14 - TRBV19 CASSIDLEGHGYTF TGTGCCAGTAGTATAGACTTGGAGGGTCATGGCTACACCTTC
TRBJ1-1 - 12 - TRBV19 CATTGYTTEAFF TGTGCCACTACAGGGTACACCACTGAAGCTTTCTTT
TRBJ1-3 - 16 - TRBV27 CASSLSPFYAGNTIYF TGTGCCAGCAGTTTATCCCCCTTTTATGCTGGAAACACCATATATTTT
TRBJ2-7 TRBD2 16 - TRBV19 CASSRTLAGGTYEQYF TGTGCCAGTAGTCGAACGCTAGCGGGAGGTACCTACGAGCAGTACTTC
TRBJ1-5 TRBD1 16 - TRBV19 CASSSTGQGGNQPQHF TGTGCCAGTAGTTCAACCGGACAGGGAGGCAATCAGCCCCAGCATTTT
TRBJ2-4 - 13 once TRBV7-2 CASSLWQADIQYF TGTGCCAGCAGCTTATGGCAGGCAGACATTCAGTACTTC
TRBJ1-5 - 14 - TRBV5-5 CASSGGIANQPQHF TGTGCCAGCAGCGGCGGTATCGCCAATCAGCCCCAGCATTTT
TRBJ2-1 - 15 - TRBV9 CASSDEWGRGNEQFF TGTGCCAGCAGCGACGAGTGGGGGCGAGGCAATGAGCAGTTCTTC
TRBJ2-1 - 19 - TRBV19 CASSIDAPLAPSSYNEQFF TGTGCCAGTAGTATAGATGCCCCTCTAGCTCCGAGCTCCTACAATGAGCAGTTCTTC
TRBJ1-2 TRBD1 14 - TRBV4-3 CASSQNRGRYGYTF TGCGCCAGCAGCCAGAACAGGGGGCGGTATGGCTACACCTTC
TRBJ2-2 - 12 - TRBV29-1 CSVVVGRGELFF TGCAGCGTTGTAGTGGGGCGCGGGGAGCTGTTTTTT
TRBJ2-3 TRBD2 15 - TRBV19 CASRGGTSSTDTQYF TGTGCCAGTAGGGGCGGGACTAGCAGCACAGATACGCAGTATTTT
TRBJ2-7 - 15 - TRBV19 CASSIDVRGPYEQYF TGTGCCAGTAGTATAGATGTTAGGGGCCCCTACGAGCAGTACTTC
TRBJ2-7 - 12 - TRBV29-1 CSVATGSYEQYF TGCAGCGTTGCTACAGGATCCTACGAACAGTACTTC
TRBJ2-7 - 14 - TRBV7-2 CASSLDRDTGSRYF TGTGCCAGCAGCTTAGACCGGGACACCGGGTCGCGGTACTTC
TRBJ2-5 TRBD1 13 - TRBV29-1 CSAQQGAWETQYF TGCAGCGCCCAACAGGGGGCTTGGGAGACCCAGTACTTC
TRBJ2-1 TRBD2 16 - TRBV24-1 CATSDPQREPYNEQFF TGTGCCACCAGTGACCCTCAGCGGGAGCCATACAATGAGCAGTTCTTC
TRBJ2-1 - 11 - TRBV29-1 CSVPRGNEQFF TGCAGCGTCCCGCGAGGCAATGAGCAGTTCTTC
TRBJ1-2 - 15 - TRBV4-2 CASSQDPLHPVGYTF TGTGCCAGCAGCCAAGATCCCCTCCACCCGGTTGGCTACACCTTC
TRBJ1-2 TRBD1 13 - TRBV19 CASSRDRDYGYTF TGTGCCAGTAGTAGGGACAGGGACTATGGCTACACCTTC
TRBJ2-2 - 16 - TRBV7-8 CASSLVEGWDTGELFF TGTGCCAGCAGCTTAGTGGAGGGGTGGGACACCGGGGAGCTGTTTTTT